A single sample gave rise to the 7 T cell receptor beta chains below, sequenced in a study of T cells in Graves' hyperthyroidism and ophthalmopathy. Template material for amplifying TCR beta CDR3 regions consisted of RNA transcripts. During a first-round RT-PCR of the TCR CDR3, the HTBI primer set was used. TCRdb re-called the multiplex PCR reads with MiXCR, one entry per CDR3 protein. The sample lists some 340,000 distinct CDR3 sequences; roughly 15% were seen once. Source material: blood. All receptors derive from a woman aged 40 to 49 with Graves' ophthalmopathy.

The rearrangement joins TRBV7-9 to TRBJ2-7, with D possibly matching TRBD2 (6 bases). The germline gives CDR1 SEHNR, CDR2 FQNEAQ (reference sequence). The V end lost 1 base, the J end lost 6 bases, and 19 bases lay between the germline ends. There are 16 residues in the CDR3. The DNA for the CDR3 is TGTGCCAGCAGCTTAGATGGCGGGACCGGGGATCGCGAGCAGTACTTC. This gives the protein CASSLDGGTGDREQYF.

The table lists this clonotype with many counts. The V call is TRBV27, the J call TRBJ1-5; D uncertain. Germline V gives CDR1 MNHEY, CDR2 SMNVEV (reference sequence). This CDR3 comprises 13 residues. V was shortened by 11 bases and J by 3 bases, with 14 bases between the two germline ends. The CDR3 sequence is CAAGPTFNQPQHF. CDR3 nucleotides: TGTGCCGCCGGGCCAACCTTCAATCAGCCCCAGCATTTT.

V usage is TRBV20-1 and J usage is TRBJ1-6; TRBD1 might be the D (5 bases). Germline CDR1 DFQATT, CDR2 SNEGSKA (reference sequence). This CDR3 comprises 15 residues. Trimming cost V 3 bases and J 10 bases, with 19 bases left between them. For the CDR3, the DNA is TGCAGTGCTAGCGATCGGGACGGTCGGGGCTCACCCCTCCACTTT. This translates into CSASDRDGRGSPLHF.

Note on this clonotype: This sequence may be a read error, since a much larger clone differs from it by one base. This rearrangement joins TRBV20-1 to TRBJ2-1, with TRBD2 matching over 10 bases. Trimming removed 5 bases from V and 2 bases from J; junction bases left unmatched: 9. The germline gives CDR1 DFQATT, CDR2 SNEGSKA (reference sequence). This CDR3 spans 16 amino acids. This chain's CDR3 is CSAGGRLAGAYNEQFF. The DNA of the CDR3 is TGCAGTGCTGGAGGTAGACTAGCGGGTGCCTACAATGAGCAGTTCTTC.

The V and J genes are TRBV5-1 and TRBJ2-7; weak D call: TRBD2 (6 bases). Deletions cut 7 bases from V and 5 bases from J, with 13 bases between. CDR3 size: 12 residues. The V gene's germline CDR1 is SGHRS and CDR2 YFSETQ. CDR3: CASPRGIHEQYV. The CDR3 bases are TGCGCCAGCCCGCGCGGGATACACGAGCAGTACGTC.

CDR3 amino acids: CASSDRGLRGQYF. The CDR3 DNA reads as TGTGCCAGCAGTGACAGGGGCCTACGAGGGCAGTACTTC. This chain links TRBV7-2 with TRBJ2-7, with TRBD1 matching over 8 bases. The germline V gene encodes CDR1 SGHTA and CDR2 FQGNSA. The CDR3 consists of 13 residues. V shed 6 bases and J 9 bases; nucleotides not matched to a gene: 10.

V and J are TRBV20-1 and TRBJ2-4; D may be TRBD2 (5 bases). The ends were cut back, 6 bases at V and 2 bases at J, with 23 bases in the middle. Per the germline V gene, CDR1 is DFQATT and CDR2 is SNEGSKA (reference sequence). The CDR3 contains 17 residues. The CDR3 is CSATSNGGLGTKNIQYF. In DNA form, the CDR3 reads TGCAGTGCCACGTCGAATGGCGGGTTGGGGACCAAAAACATTCAGTACTTC.